Listed here is a single T cell receptor (beta chain). Its antigen remains unidentified. Sequencing was performed with immunoSEQ multiplex PCR; in TCRdb, only in-frame clones are kept and a portion is missing. The table records roughly 9,900 clones, roughly 82% of them present only once. The sample comes from a study of immune evolution from preneoplasia to lung adenocarcinoma. Study-level points and caveats: Top clone frequencies peaked in normal lung, apparently declining through invasive adenocarcinoma. Later-stage lesions seemingly showed higher T cell density and diversity than normal lung.

V lost 6 bases to trimming and J lost 7 bases; unmatched junction nucleotides: 11. The CDR3 totals 15 residues. Germline V CDR1 and CDR2: MNHEY, SVGAGI. The chain uses TRBV6-5 and TRBJ2-2, with 7 bases identical to TRBD2. The sequence came from an older person with lung adenocarcinoma. Sequences were obtained from FFPE minimally invasive lung adenocarcinoma tissue. DNA for the CDR3: TGTGCCAGCAGGCAAACGGGGGGAATAGTCGGGGAGCTGTTTTTT. Its translation is CASRQTGGIVGELFF.